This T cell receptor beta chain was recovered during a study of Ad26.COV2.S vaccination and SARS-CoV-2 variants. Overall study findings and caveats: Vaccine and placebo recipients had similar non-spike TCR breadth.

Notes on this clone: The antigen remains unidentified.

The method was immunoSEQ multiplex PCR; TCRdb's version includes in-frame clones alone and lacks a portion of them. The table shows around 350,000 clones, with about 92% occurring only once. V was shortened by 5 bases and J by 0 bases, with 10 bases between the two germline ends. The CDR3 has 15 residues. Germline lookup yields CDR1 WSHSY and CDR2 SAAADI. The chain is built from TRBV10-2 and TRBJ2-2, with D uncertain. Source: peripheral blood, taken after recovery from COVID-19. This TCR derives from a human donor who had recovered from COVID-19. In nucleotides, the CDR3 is TGCGCCAGCAGTTGGTCGGGCGCGAACACCGGGGAGCTGTTTTTT. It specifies CASSWSGANTGELFF.